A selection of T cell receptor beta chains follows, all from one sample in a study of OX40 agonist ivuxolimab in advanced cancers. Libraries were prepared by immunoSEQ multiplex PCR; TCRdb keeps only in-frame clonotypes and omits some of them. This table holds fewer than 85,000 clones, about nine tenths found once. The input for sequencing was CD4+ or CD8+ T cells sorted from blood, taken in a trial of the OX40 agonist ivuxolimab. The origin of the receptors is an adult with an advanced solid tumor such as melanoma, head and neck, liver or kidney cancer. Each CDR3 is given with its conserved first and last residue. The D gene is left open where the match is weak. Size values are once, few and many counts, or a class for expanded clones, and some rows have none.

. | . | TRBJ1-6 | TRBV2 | CASIGQSSYNSPLHF | TGTGCCAGCATAGGCCAGAGCTCCTATAATTCACCCCTCCACTTT
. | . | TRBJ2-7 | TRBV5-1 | CASSPPGDEQYF | TGCGCCAGCAGCCCCCCGGGGGACGAGCAGTACTTC
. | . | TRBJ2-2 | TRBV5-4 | CASSLPRAAGTGELFF | TGTGCCAGCAGCTTACCCCGGGCCGCGGGCACCGGGGAGCTGTTTTTT
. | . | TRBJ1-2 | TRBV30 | CAWRDRANYGYTF | TGTGCCTGGAGGGACCGAGCTAACTATGGCTACACCTTC
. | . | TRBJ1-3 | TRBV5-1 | CASSLGATEDTIYF | TGCGCCAGCAGCTTGGGGGCGACAGAGGACACCATATATTTT
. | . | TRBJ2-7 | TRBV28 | CASSIIPPTYLVEQYF | TGTGCCAGCAGCATAATTCCCCCCACTTATCTGGTCGAGCAGTACTTC
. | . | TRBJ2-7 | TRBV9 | CASSSRSSSYEQYF | TGTGCCAGCAGCTCTCGTTCGAGCTCCTACGAGCAGTACTTC
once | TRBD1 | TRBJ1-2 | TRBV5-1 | CASSLAPLGTGNYGYTF | TGCGCCAGCAGCTTGGCACCCCTCGGGACAGGGAACTATGGCTACACCTTC
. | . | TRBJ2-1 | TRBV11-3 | CASSLRGAGEQFF | TGTGCCAGCAGCTTGAGGGGAGCAGGTGAGCAGTTCTTC
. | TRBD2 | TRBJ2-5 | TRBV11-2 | CASTLGGRAVETQYF | TGTGCCAGCACCCTTGGCGGGAGGGCCGTAGAGACCCAGTACTTC
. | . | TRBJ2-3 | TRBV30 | CAWSVYRGSTGTQYF | TGTGCCTGGAGTGTATACCGGGGGTCGACAGGTACGCAGTATTTT
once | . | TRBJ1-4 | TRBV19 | CASSTPGGKATNEKLFF | TGTGCCAGTAGTACCCCTGGGGGAAAGGCAACTAATGAAAAACTGTTTTTT